A single T cell receptor beta chain is shown here with its context. These data originate in a study of blood T cell repertoires in COVID-19. In the study's own analysis: By means of reference gene primer amplification, nucleated cell counts were estimated. Sequenced by immunoSEQ multiplex PCR; TCRdb stores in-frame clones only, minus some. V and J calls and clone size are as listed in that table; D and trimming were resolved from the DNA. The table shows 55,000 to 65,000 clones, with about 91% occurring only once. This CDR3 spans 11 amino acids. Germline CDR1 reads MDHEN; CDR2 reads SYDVKM. V was clipped by 7 bases and J by 3 bases, with 6 bases between them.

Material for sequencing was peripheral blood. V usage is TRBV28 and J usage is TRBJ1-2; D uncertain. This clonotype was sampled from a man aged 55 to 70 with acute or convalescent COVID-19. The CDR3 region is CASTQHYGYTF. CDR3 coding DNA: TGTGCCAGCACACAGCACTATGGCTACACCTTC.